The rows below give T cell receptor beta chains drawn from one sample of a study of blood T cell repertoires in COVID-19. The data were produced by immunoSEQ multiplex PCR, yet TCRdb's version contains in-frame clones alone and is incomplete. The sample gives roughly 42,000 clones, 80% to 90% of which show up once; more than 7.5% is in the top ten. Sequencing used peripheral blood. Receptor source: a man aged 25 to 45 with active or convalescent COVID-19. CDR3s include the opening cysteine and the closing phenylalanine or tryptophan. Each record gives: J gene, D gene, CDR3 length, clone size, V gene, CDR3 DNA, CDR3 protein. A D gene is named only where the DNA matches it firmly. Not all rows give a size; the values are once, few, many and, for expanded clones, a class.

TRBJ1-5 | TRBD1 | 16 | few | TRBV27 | TGTGCCAGCAGTCCCGCCGGGACAGGGACCAATCAGCCCCAGCATTTT | CASSPAGTGTNQPQHF
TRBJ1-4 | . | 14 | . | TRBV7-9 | TGTGCCAGCAGCCCCTCCGGGGGAAGTGAAAAACTGTTTTTT | CASSPSGGSEKLFF
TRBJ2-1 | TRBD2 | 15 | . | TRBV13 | TGTGCCAGCAGCATTAGACTAGCGGGATTGAATGAGCAGTTCTTC | CASSIRLAGLNEQFF
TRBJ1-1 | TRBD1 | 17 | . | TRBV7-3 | TGTGCCAGCAGCTTACTAGGACAGGGGCTTATGAACACTGAAGCTTTCTTT | CASSLLGQGLMNTEAFF
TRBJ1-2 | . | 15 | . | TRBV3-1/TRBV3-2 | TGTGCCAGCAGCCCGCGGGGGGCAGGGAACTATGGCTACACCTTC | CASSPRGAGNYGYTF
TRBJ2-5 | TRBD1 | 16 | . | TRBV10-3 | TGTGCCATCGGTATGAAAGTGGGGACAGGAAAAGAGACCCAGTACTTC | CAIGMKVGTGKETQYF
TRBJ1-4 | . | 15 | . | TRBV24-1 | TGTGCCACCAGCCCCGGACTTTCAACTAATGAAAAACTGTTTTTT | CATSPGLSTNEKLFF
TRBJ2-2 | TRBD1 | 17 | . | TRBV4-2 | TGTGCCAGCAGCCAAGAGCAGTACGGGACAGTCGTGGGGGAGCTGTTTTTT | CASSQEQYGTVVGELFF
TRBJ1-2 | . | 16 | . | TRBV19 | TGTGCCAGTAGTATGTCGCCCTACAGGGAAGACTATGGCTACACCTTC | CASSMSPYREDYGYTF
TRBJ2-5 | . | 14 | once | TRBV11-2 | TGTGCCAGCAGCTTATCCACAGGGACGAAGACCCAGTACTTC | CASSLSTGTKTQYF
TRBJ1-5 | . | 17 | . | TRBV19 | TGTGCCAGTAGTTCCGAGCCGGGACAAGGGGATAAACAGCCCCAGCATTTT | CASSSEPGQGDKQPQHF
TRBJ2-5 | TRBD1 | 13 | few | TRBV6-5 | TGTGCCAGCAGATCGACAGGGTTGGAGACCCAGTACTTC | CASRSTGLETQYF
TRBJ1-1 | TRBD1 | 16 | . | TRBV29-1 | TGCAGCGTTGAAGATGAACAGGGGGTAATGAACACTGAAGCTTTCTTT | CSVEDEQGVMNTEAFF
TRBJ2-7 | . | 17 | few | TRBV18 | TGTGCCAGCTCACATGAGCGATACGGGGGGCCCACCGGCGAGCAGTACTTC | CASSHERYGGPTGEQYF
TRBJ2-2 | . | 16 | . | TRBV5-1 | TGCGCCAGCAGCTTTGCCAGGGGGGCGAACACCGGGGAGCTGTTTTTT | CASSFARGANTGELFF
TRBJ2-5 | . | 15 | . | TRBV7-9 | TGTGCCAGCAGCCCCCTCGGGAGCTCCCAAGAGACCCAGTACTTC | CASSPLGSSQETQYF
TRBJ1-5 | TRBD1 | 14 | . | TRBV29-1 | TGCAGCGCAGCAGGGACAGGCAACAATCAGCCCCAGCATTTT | CSAAGTGNNQPQHF
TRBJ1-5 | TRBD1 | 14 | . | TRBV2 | TGTGCCAGCAGTCCGGGACAGGGAAATCAGCCCCAGCATTTT | CASSPGQGNQPQHF
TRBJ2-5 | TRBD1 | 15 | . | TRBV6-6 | TGTGCCAGCACCCAAGAGGGACAGGGGTGGGAGACCCAGTACTTC | CASTQEGQGWETQYF
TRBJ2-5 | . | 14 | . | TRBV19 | TGTGCCAGTAGTCCAGGGCCCTTTGGGGAGACCCAGTACTTC | CASSPGPFGETQYF
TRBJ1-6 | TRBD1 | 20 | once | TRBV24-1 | TGTGCCACCAGTGATTTGCGGGACAGACTTCATAGCTCCTATAATTCACCCCTCCACTTT | CATSDLRDRLHSSYNSPLHF
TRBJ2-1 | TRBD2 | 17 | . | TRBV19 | TGTGCCAGTAAGGCGGGTCTAGCGGGGGGGCAGAGGTATGAGCAGTTCTTC | CASKAGLAGGQRYEQFF
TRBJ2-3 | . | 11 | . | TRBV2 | TGTGCCGGAATACGTCTAGGCACGCAGTATTTT | CAGIRLGTQYF
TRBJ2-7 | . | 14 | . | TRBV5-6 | TGTGCCAGCAGCTTGGGTTCAGGGATCTACGAGCAGTACTTC | CASSLGSGIYEQYF
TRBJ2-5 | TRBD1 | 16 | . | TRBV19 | TGTGCCAGTAGTCTGCAGGGGGCAAGGTTCGGGGAGACCCAGTACTTC | CASSLQGARFGETQYF
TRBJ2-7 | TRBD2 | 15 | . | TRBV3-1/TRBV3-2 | TGTGCCAGCAGCAGGACTAGCGGGGGCCAGTCTAGCTGGTACTTC | CASSRTSGGQSSWYF
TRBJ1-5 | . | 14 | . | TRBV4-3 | TGCGCCAGCAGCCAAGAGTTCGGGAATCAGCCCCAGCATTTT | CASSQEFGNQPQHF
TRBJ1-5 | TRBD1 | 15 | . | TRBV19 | TGTGCCAGTAGATGGACAGGGGGCGGCAATCAGCCCCAGCATTTT | CASRWTGGGNQPQHF
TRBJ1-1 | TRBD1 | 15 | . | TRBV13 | TGTGCCAGCAGCCCGCCACTTGACAGGGCTCCTGAAGCTTTCTTT | CASSPPLDRAPEAFF
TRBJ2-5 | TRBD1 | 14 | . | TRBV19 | TGTGCCAGTAGTGCCAGGGGGCATGAGGAGACCCAGTACTTC | CASSARGHEETQYF
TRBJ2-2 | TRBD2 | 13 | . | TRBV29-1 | TGCAGCGCAAAAAGCGGGGTGCCCGGGGAGCTGTTTTTT | CSAKSGVPGELFF
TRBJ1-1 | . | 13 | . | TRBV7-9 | TGTGCCAGCAGCTACTCGGGGAACACTGAAGCTTTCTTT | CASSYSGNTEAFF
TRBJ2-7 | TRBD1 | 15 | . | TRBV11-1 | TGTGCCAGCAGCTTAGAGGACAGGGGGCGAGGCGAGCAGTACTTC | CASSLEDRGRGEQYF
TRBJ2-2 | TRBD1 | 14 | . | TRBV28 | TGTGCCAGCAGTACAGGGGGAGGAACCGGGGAGCTGTTTTTT | CASSTGGGTGELFF
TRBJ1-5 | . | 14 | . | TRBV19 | TGTGCCAGTAGCTGGGGACACTACAATCAGCCCCAGCATTTT | CASSWGHYNQPQHF
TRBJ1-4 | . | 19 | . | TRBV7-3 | TGTGCCAGCAGCTTAACGGAGAGCCCATGGACACCAACTAATGAAAAACTGTTTTTT | CASSLTESPWTPTNEKLFF
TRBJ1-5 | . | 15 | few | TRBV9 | TGTGCCAGCAGCGTCGCTGGCGGGACTGGGTCGCCCCAGCATTTT | CASSVAGGTGSPQHF
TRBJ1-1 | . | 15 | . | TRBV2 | TGTGCCAGCAGTGAACGGCGGGCCAGCTACACTGAAGCTTTCTTT | CASSERRASYTEAFF
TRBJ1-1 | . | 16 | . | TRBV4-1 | TGCGCCAGCAGCCAAGGGGTAGGAGCGGGAGGCACTGAAGCTTTCTTT | CASSQGVGAGGTEAFF
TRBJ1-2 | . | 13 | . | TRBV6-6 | TGTGCCAGCAGTTTCTCCGGGTCTTATGGCTACACCTTC | CASSFSGSYGYTF
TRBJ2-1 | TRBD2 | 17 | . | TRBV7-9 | TGTGCCAGCAGCTTAACCCACCTAGCGGGGGGCTACAATGAGCAGTTCTTC | CASSLTHLAGGYNEQFF
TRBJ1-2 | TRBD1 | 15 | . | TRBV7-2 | TGTGCCAGCAGCTTAGAGGTGACAGGGTGGTATGGCTACACCTTC | CASSLEVTGWYGYTF
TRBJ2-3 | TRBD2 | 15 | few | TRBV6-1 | TGTGCCAGCAGTGAAATAGCGGGGGGGCCAGATACGCAGTATTTT | CASSEIAGGPDTQYF
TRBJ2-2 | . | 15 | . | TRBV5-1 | TGCGCCAGCCTTTCTTATGCGGGTTACACCGGGGAGCTGTTTTTT | CASLSYAGYTGELFF
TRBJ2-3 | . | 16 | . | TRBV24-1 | TGTGCCACCAGTGATTTTTCCAGCCAGGGCACAGATACGCAGTATTTT | CATSDFSSQGTDTQYF
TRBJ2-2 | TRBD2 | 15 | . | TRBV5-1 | TGCGCCAGCAGCGAGACTAGCGGGAGCGCCGGGGAGCTGTTTTTT | CASSETSGSAGELFF
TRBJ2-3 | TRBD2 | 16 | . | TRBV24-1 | TGTGCCACCAGTGATCCCCAGCGGGGGGGCCCCGATACGCAGTATTTT | CATSDPQRGGPDTQYF
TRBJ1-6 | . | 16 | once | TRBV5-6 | TGTGCCAGCAGCTACCTGGGGGGGAATAGTAATTCACCCCTCCACTTT | CASSYLGGNSNSPLHF
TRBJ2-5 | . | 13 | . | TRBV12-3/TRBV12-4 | TGTGCCAGCAAACGCGGGATCCAAGAGACCCAGTACTTC | CASKRGIQETQYF
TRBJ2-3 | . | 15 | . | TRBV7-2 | TGTGCCAGCAGCTTAGGACGGACGACCCAGAGCGGGCAGTATTTT | CASSLGRTTQSGQYF
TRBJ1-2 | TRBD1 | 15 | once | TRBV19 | TGTGCCAGTAGTACTCCCAACAGACAGGGGGGAGGCTACACCTTC | CASSTPNRQGGGYTF
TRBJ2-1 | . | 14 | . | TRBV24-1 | TGTGCCACCAGCGGGGGAATTGAGTCCAATGAGCAGTTCTTC | CATSGGIESNEQFF
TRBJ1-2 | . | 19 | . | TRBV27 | TGTGCCAGCAGTTACCTTATCGGGGGGGCAACCCTGATTAACTATGGCTACACCTTC | CASSYLIGGATLINYGYTF
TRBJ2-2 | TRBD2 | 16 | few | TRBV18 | TGTGCCAGCTCACCACGAGCGGGAGGGCATACCGGGGAGCTGTTTTTT | CASSPRAGGHTGELFF
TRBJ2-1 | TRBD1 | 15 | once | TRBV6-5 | TGTGCCAGCAGTCCGACAGGGGGCGCCTACAATGAGCAGTTCTTC | CASSPTGGAYNEQFF
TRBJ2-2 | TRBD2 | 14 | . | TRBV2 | TGTGCCAGCAGTCTAGCGGGATCGGGCCGGGAGCTGTTTTTT | CASSLAGSGRELFF
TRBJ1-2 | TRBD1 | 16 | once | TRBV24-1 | TGTGCCACCAGTCCCACAGGGGCGAGCTCTAACTATGGCTACACCTTC | CATSPTGASSNYGYTF
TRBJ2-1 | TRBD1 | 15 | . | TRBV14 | TGTGCCAGCACCTCCGGGACAGGGAATAACAATGAGCAGTTCTTC | CASTSGTGNNNEQFF
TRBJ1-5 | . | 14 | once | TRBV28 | TGTGCCAGCAGGGAGGGGAATGGCAATCAGCCCCAGCATTTT | CASREGNGNQPQHF